Following are 9 T cell receptor beta chains from one sample sequenced in a study of radiation and T cells in renal cell carcinoma. The time point here: baseline pretreatment blood. The treatment: 15 Gy SBRT to primary tumor, nephrectomy 4 weeks later. TCRdb's table, derived via immunoSEQ multiplex PCR, lists solely in-frame clones and lacks some. The table shows approximately 100,000 clones, with 75% to 90% occurring only once. The specimen was blood, collected from a patient whose treatment included radiotherapy and nephrectomy. The receptors derive from a man aged 50 to 59 with renal cell carcinoma.

The V gene is TRBV21-1, the J gene TRBJ1-5. TRBV21-1 is listed as a pseudogene. This CDR3 has 16 residues. The CDR3 here is CASSAEGGSRYQPQHF. CDR3 nucleotides: TGTGCCAGCAGCGCCGAGGGGGGTAGTAGATATCAGCCCCAGCATTTT.

This clone was counted once. The rearrangement links TRBV5-1 to TRBJ1-5; no clear D. Germline assignment: CDR1 SGHRS and CDR2 YFSETQ. The CDR3 runs to 15 residues. V was clipped by 0 bases and J by 4 bases, with 11 bases between them. CDR3 bases: TGCGCCAGCAGCTTGGAAGGCAGTCCAAATCAGCCCCAGCATTTT. This translates into CASSLEGSPNQPQHF.

The chain links TRBV5-1 to TRBJ2-3; TRBD1 agrees at 7 bases. In germline, CDR1 is SGHRS, CDR2 YFSETQ. The CDR3 spans 15 residues. V gave up 3 bases and J gave up 2 bases; unmatched junction bases: 6. CDR3 nucleotide sequence: TGCGCCAGCAGCTCAGGCAGGGGGAACACAGATACGCAGTATTTT. Amino acids: CASSSGRGNTDTQYF.

The J gene is TRBJ2-3, the V gene TRBV25-1; D remains unclear. Germline loops: CDR1 MGHDK, CDR2 SYGVNS. The CDR3 is 13 amino acids. The V gene lost 7 bases and the J gene lost 1 base, with 9 bases spanning the gap. CDR3 bases: TGTGCCAGCACCGTTCCCGGCACAGATACGCAGTATTTT. It is translated as CASTVPGTDTQYF.

This sequence joins TRBV6-1 and TRBJ1-1; no definite D call. In germline, CDR1 is MNHNS, CDR2 SASEGT. This CDR3 is 14 amino acids long. V lost 2 bases and J lost 5, with 12 bases in between. CDR3 nucleotides: TGTGCCAGCAGTGAACACCGACACGGTACTGAAGCTTTCTTT. It translates to CASSEHRHGTEAFF.

The rearrangement uses TRBV6-5 and TRBJ2-7; D is possibly TRBD1 (6 bases). This CDR3 comprises 13 residues. Trimming removed 5 bases at V and 6 bases at J, with 14 bases between. Germline values: CDR1 MNHEY, CDR2 SVGAGI. The CDR3 is CASSTNWGREQYF. In nucleotides, the CDR3 is TGTGCCAGCAGTACCAATTGGGGGCGCGAGCAGTACTTC.

The rearrangement uses TRBV27 and TRBJ1-1; D may be TRBD1 (5 bases). V shed 6 bases and J shed 0 bases, with 14 bases lying between them. The CDR3 sequence is 15 residues long. The germline CDR1 and CDR2 sequences are MNHEY and SMNVEV (reference sequence). CDR3 sequence: CASSSPGTVNTEAFF. CDR3 nucleotides: TGTGCCAGCAGCTCACCGGGGACCGTGAACACTGAAGCTTTCTTT.

The rearrangement joins TRBV15 to TRBJ2-1, with D possibly TRBD1 on 5 matching bases. The V end was cut by 1 base, the J end by 7 bases, with 11 bases between. The CDR3 totals 14 residues. CDR1 LNHNV and CDR2 YYDKDF come from the germline V gene (reference sequence). Written as DNA, the CDR3 is TGTGCCACCAGCAGAGTTGGCAGGGCGAATGAGCAGTTCTTC. As protein: CATSRVGRANEQFF.

This chain links TRBV5-5 with TRBJ2-7; 9 bases map to TRBD1. J gave up 4 bases and V 0 bases, and 5 bases lay outside the gene matches. Germline CDR1 and CDR2: SGHKS and YYEKEE (reference sequence). This CDR3 has 15 residues. The CDR3 protein is CASSLAPGQGYEQYF. The CDR3, as DNA: TGTGCCAGCAGCTTGGCACCGGGACAGGGATACGAGCAGTACTTC.